This T cell receptor (beta chain) was captured in a study of sequential checkpoint blockade in melanoma (dated by TCRdb to the late 2010s). Describing the broader study: Patients were assigned by 1:1 randomization to either first-line nivolumab followed by ipilimumab (arm A) or ipilimumab followed by nivolumab (arm B). Both trial sequences were followed by maintenance nivolumab. DNA from 91 pretreatment melanoma tumor samples underwent TCRbeta immunosequencing. Matched tumor biopsies were taken from around 20 patients before treatment and at week 13, after single-agent nivolumab (arm A) or ipilimumab (arm B). Around three quarters of the matched pre- and post-treatment tumor biopsy pairs came from the same lesion.

Concerning this clone: Its target antigen remains unknown. Base-call qualities are not available, and no considerably larger clone is one nucleotide away.

The full study reports these points: In the nivolumab-first arm (arm A), pretreatment tumor TIL clonality was associated with response (P = .04). Achieving clinical benefit was about 30 times more likely for patients whose tumor T-cell fraction and clonality increased by week 13. Larger, independent patient cohorts are needed to validate the response-prediction model that combines TCR metrics and mutation burden. Tumor T-cell fraction and clonality were found to correlate with PD-L1 staining and CD8+ T-cell counts but not with mutational load. Small sample sizes and reduced statistical power limited the analyses of tumor T-cell fraction within each arm.

The immunoSEQ Assay was used to immunosequence TCRbeta CDR3 regions from genomic DNA. Prior to high-throughput sequencing, genomic DNA was amplified by bias-controlled multiplex PCR. Concerning the study's data processing: To quantify the absolute abundance of each unique TCRbeta CDR3 region, the sequences were collapsed and filtered. Clonality was defined as 1 minus Pielou's evenness and was calculated using productive rearrangements only. Tumor T-cell fraction was computed by normalizing TCRbeta template counts to usable DNA, estimated from several housekeeping genes. Clones with significantly greater frequencies in on-treatment versus baseline samples were identified using a previously published method. What TCRdb holds here is the immuneACCESS table cut down to in-frame rearrangements. Part of the clones is not present; checked against another copy, under half of the missing clones reflect an unresolved V gene, and the others are unexplained. V and J calls plus clone size are reproduced from that table; the DNA served to infer D and trimming. The sample yields roughly 21,000 clones; around 25% were counted once. The leading ten clones occupy 5.5% to 7.5% of the sample.

V and J lose 6 bases and 8 bases, and a span of 19 bases separates them. The CDR3 runs 15 residues from the cysteine to the phenylalanine. Left in the record is the CDR3 DNA by itself, 45 bases read in frame from the first base. Taken from the germline V gene (reference sequence), the CDR1 and CDR2 loops are LNHDA and SQIVND. This specimen's treatment or condition label, interpreted: randomized to nivolumab then ipilimumab (arm A) or the reverse (arm B). None of the patients in the trial had previously been given DNA-damaging chemotherapy. Samples came from patients with melanoma in CheckMate 064, a randomized, open-label phase II trial of sequential checkpoint blockade. Tumor TCR sequencing used genomic DNA from formalin-fixed paraffin-embedded (FFPE) tissue samples.

Sample: tumor tissue (inferred from file names), taken from a patient given nivolumab and ipilimumab in sequence. The sequence joins TRBV19 to TRBJ1-4; the D gene is unclear. The source of this sequence is a human donor with melanoma. The CDR3 has the sequence CASSSGGLKEEKLFF. The base sequence is TGTGCCAGTAGCTCAGGAGGCTTAAAAGAGGAAAAACTGTTTTTT.